This TCR beta chain is drawn from a study of blood T cell repertoires in COVID-19. Sequencing used immunoSEQ multiplex PCR; TCRdb keeps in-frame clones, though not all of them. Among some 20,000 clones listed, approximately 85% were seen once. Sequencing was carried out using peripheral blood. The source is a man at least 80 years old with acute or convalescent COVID-19.

The CDR3 is CASIRQANTGELFF. The DNA of the CDR3 is TGTGCCAGTATTAGGCAGGCGAACACCGGGGAGCTGTTTTTT. This chain joins TRBV19 and TRBJ2-2; D is unclear. Germline CDR1 reads LNHDA; CDR2 reads SQIVND (reference sequence). This CDR3 spans 14 amino acids. Trimming stripped 7 bases from V and 0 bases from J, with 9 bases between.